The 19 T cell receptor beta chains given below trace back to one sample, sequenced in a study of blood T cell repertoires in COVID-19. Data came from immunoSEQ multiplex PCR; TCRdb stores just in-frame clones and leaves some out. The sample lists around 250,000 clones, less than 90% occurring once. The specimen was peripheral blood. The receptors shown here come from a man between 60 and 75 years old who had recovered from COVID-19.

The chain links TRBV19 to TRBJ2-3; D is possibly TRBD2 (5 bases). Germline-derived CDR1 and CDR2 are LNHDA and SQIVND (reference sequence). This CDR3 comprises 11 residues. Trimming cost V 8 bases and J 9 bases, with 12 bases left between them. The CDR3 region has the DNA TGTGCCAGTGCTGAGGGCTACACGCAGTATTTT. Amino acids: CASAEGYTQYF. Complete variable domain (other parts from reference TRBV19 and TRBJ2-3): DGGITQSPKYLFRKEGQNVTLSCEQNLNHDAMYWYRQDPGQGLRLIYYSQIVNDFQKGDIAEGYSVSREKKESFPLTVTSAQKNPTAFYLCASAEGYTQYFGPGTRLTVL.

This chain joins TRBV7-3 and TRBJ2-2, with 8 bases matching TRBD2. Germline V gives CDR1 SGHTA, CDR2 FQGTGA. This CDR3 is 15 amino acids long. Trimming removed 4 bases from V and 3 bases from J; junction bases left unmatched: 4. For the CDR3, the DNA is TGTGCCAGCAGCTGGGGCGGGAGGTACACCGGGGAGCTGTTTTTT. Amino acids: CASSWGGRYTGELFF.

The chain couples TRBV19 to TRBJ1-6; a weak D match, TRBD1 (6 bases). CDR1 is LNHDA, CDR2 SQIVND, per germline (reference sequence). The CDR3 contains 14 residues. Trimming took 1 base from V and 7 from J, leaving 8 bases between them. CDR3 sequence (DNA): TGTGCCAGTAGTATAGGGACAGAGAATTCACCCCTCCACTTT. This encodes CASSIGTENSPLHF.

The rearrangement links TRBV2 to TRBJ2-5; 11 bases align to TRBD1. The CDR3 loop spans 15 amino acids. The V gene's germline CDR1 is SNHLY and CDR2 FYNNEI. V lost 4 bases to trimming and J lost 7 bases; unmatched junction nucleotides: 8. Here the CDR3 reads CASSVGGQGDGTQYF. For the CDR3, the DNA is TGTGCCAGCAGTGTTGGGGGACAGGGGGATGGGACCCAGTACTTC.

CDR3 DNA: TGTGCCAGCAGGGCAAAGGGACTCCTGCAGGGGGCCCAGTACTTC. It is translated as CASRAKGLLQGAQYF. The rearrangement uses TRBV28 and TRBJ2-5; D is possibly TRBD1 (7 bases). The CDR3 loop spans 15 amino acids. The ends were cut back, 6 bases at V and 9 bases at J, with 23 bases in the middle. Germline V gene lookup returns CDR1 MDHEN and CDR2 SYDVKM.

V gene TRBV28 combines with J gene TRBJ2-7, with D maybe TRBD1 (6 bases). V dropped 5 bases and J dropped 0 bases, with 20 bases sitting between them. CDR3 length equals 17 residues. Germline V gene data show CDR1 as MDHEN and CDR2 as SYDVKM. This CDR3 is CASSTIDRLALSYEQYF. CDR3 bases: TGTGCCAGCAGTACAATCGACAGGCTAGCCCTCTCCTACGAGCAGTACTTC.

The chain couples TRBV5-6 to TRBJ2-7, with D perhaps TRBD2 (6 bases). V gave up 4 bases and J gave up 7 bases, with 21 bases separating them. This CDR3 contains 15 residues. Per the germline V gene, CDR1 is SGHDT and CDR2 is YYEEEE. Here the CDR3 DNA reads TGTGCCAGCAGCCCGGTCGGGGGTGGGGGACGGGAGCAGTACTTC. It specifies CASSPVGGGGREQYF.

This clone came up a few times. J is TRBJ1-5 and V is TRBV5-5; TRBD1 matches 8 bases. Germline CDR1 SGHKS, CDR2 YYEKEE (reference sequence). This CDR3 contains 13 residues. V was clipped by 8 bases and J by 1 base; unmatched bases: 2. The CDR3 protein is CASGQGSNQPQHF. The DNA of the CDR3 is TGTGCCAGTGGACAGGGAAGCAATCAGCCCCAGCATTTT. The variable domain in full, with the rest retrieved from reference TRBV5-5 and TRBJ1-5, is DAGVTQSPTHLIKTRGQQVTLRCSPISGHKSVSWYQQVLGQGPQFIFQYYEKEERGRGNFPDRFSARQFPNYSSELNVNALLLGDSALYLCASGQGSNQPQHFGDGTRLSIL.

CDR3 sequence: CASSPGQSTYNEQFF. In DNA form, the CDR3 reads TGTGCCAGCAGCCCAGGGCAAAGTACCTACAATGAGCAGTTCTTC. The rearrangement links TRBV5-8 to TRBJ2-1; TRBD1 might be the D (5 bases). V shed 4 bases and J shed 2 bases, with 13 bases lying between them. From germline, CDR1 is SGHTS and CDR2 YDEGEE. The CDR3 loop spans 15 amino acids.

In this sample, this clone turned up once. The CDR3 reads CASRTYASTADTQYF. The DNA of the CDR3 is TGTGCCAGCAGGACCTATGCTAGCACCGCAGATACGCAGTATTTT. J is TRBJ2-3 and V is TRBV2; weak D call: TRBD2 (5 bases). The germline gives CDR1 SNHLY, CDR2 FYNNEI. The CDR3 spans 15 residues. Trimming took off 6 bases at V and 4 bases at J, with 17 bases between the two ends.

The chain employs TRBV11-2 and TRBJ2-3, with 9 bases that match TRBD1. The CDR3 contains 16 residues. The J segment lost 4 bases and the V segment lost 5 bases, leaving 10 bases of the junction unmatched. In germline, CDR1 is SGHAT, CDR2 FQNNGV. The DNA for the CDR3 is TGTGCCAGCAGCCCCTCCGGGACAGGGAACGCAGATACGCAGTATTTT. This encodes CASSPSGTGNADTQYF. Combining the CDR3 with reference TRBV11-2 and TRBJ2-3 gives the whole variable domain EAGVAQSPRYKIIEKRQSVAFWCNPISGHATLYWYQQILGQGPKLLIQFQNNGVVDDSQLPKDRFSAERLKGVDSTLKIQPAKLEDSAVYLCASSPSGTGNADTQYFGPGTRLTVL.

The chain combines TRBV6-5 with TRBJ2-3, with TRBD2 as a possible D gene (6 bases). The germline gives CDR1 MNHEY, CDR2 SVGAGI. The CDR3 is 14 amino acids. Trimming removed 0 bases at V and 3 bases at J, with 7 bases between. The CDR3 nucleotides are TGTGCCAGCAGTTACTCGGGGGGAACAGATACGCAGTATTTT. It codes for CASSYSGGTDTQYF.

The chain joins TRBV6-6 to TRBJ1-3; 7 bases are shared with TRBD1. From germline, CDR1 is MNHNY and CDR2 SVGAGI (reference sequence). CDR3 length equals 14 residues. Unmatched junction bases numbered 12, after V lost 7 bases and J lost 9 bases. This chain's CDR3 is CASITGAGIGTIYF. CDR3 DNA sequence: TGTGCCAGCATCACAGGGGCGGGGATCGGCACCATATATTTT.

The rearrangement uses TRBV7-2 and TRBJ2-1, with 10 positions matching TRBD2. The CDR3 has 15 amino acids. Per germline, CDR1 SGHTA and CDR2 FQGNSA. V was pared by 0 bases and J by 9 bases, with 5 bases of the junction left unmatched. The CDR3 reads CASSLAVAGGSEQFF. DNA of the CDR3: TGTGCCAGCAGCTTAGCGGTAGCGGGGGGTAGTGAGCAGTTCTTC. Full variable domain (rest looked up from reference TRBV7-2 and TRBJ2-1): GAGVSQSPSNKVTEKGKDVELRCDPISGHTALYWYRQSLGQGLEFLIYFQGNSAPDKSGLPSDRFSAERTGGSVSTLTIQRTQQEDSAVYLCASSLAVAGGSEQFFGPGTRLTVL.

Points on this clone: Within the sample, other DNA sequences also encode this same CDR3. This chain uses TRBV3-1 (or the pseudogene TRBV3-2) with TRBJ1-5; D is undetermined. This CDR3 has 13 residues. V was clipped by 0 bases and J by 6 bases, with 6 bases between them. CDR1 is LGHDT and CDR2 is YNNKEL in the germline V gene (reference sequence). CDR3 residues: CASSQDRGQPQHF. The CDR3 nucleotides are TGTGCCAGCAGCCAAGACCGGGGTCAGCCCCAGCATTTT.

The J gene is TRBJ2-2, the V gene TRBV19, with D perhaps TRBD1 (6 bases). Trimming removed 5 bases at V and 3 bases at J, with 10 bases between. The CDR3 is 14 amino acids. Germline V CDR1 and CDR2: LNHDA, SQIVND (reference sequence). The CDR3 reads CASSWGQYTGELFF. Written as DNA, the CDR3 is TGTGCCAGTAGTTGGGGGCAGTACACCGGGGAGCTGTTTTTT.

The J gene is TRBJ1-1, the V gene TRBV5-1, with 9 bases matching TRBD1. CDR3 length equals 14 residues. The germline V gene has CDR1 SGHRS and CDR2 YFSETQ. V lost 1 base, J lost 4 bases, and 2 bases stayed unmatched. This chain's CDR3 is CASSLKTGGTEAFF. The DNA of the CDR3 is TGCGCCAGCAGCTTGAAGACAGGGGGCACTGAAGCTTTCTTT.

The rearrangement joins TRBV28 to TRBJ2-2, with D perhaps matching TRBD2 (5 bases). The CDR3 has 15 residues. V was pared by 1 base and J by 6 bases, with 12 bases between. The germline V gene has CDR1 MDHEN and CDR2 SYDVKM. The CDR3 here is CASSLYRDSAGELFF. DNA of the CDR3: TGTGCCAGCAGTTTATATCGGGATTCGGCCGGGGAGCTGTTTTTT.

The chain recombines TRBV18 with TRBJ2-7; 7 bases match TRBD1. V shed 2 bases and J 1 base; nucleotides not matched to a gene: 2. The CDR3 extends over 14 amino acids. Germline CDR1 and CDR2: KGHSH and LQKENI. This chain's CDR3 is CASSPGTASYEQYF. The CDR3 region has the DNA TGTGCCAGCTCACCAGGGACAGCATCCTACGAGCAGTACTTC.